The entry that follows covers one T cell receptor beta chain sequence. CDR1 SEHNR and CDR2 FQNEAQ come from the germline V gene (reference sequence). The CDR3 has 14 residues. After removal of 5 bases from V and 4 bases from J, the junction contained 8 bases not matched to a gene. The record originates from a study of blood T cell repertoires in COVID-19. Study-level information: There were acute and convalescent COVID-19 samples, and they came from the United States, Italy and Spain. T cells, B-cell-depleted T cells, or PBMCs supplied cDNA or gDNA.

Original handling: For nucleated cells, counts were estimated from reference gene primer amplification. TCRdb's copy holds only in-frame clones and misses some; the assay was immunoSEQ multiplex PCR. The V and J calls and the clone size are those of that table, but D and trimming were determined from the DNA. The data contain about 91,000 clones, almost 85% of them seen just once; the ten biggest clones take up almost 7%. What was sequenced was peripheral blood. This sequence originates from a man in his fifties or sixties with active or convalescent COVID-19. J is TRBJ2-7 and V is TRBV7-9; 7 bases line up with TRBD2. The CDR3 DNA sequence: TGTGCCAGCAGCCAGGCGGGGGTCTCGTACGAGCAGTACTTC. It translates to CASSQAGVSYEQYF.